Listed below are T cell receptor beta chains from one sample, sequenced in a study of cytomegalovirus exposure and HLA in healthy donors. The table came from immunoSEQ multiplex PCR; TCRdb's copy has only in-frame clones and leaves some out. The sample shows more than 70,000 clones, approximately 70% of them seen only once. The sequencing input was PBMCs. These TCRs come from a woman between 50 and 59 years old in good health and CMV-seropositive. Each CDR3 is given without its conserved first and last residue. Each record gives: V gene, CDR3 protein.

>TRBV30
AWSDGNTGELF
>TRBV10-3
AISESQGENTGELF
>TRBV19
ASANSNFNQPQH
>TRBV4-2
ASSQDPTGAPNQPQH
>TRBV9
ASSGTSSTDTQY
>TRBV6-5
ASSRGMNTEAF
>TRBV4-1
ASSQDLQGVEH
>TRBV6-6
ASSLYNEQF
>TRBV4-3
ASSQVLAGGPAYNEQF
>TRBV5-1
ASSHPGGLWVQSDTQY
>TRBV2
ASPRSGGAYHEQF
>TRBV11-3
ASSLGGPTNEKLF
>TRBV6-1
ASKGLAGDQETQY
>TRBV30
AWSPGQGARGNTIY
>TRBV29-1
SVETPGAPYEQY
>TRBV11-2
ASSPDRGQGGQPQH
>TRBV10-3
AISESTLGGIGELF
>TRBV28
ASSRGDISYEQY
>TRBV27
ASSFQGGYGNTIY
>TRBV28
ASIESRDVNEQF
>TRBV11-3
ASSPGQGFGELF
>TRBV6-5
ASSYWGQGTGNTIY
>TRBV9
ASSVLAAANTGELF
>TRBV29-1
SVAIRGDNEQF
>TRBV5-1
ASSSSDIGEQY
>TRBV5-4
ASSLGAGGYT
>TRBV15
ATSSRRGPYEQY
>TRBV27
ASSPGTGVLETQY
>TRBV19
ASSTQGADSPLH
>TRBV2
ASSLYMNTEAF